This is a list of T cell receptor beta chains from one sample in a study of cytotoxic CD8 clonotypes in ibrutinib-treated CLL. TCRdb keeps only in-frame clones here, not all; method: immunoSEQ multiplex PCR. In the table there are roughly 220,000 clones, roughly 73% of which are singletons. This material consisted of PBMCs, taken after 12 months of ibrutinib treatment. The receptors were sampled from a human donor with chronic lymphocytic leukemia. Both conserved end residues are part of each CDR3. Each record gives: clone size, J gene, D gene, V gene, CDR3 DNA, CDR3 protein. D genes are given only for firm matches. The listing skips clone size in some rows; elsewhere it reads once, few, many or a size class.

>.|TRBJ2-4|.|TRBV5-6
TGTGCCAGCAGACGATCGGGGATAGCCAAAAACATTCAGTACTTC
CASRRSGIAKNIQYF
>.|TRBJ2-5|.|TRBV19
TGTGCCAGTAGTAGAGGTCCCGAGGAGACCCAGTACTTC
CASSRGPEETQYF
>.|TRBJ2-3|.|TRBV7-1
TGTGCCAGCAGCTTTACGGGTACGCAGTATTTT
CASSFTGTQYF
>.|TRBJ2-3|.|TRBV30
TGTGCCTGGGGGGCGGGGTGGGCCACAGATACGCAGTATTTT
CAWGAGWATDTQYF
>few|TRBJ1-2|.|TRBV5-4
TGTGCCAGCAGCCCCTCCGAGACATCAAACTATGGCTACACCTTC
CASSPSETSNYGYTF
>few|TRBJ1-4|.|TRBV10-3
TGTGCCATCAGTGAGGTGAGGATCGAAAAACTGTTTTTT
CAISEVRIEKLFF
>.|TRBJ2-1|.|TRBV11-3
TGTGCCAGCAGCTTAGATCCCCGATACGAGCAGTTCTTC
CASSLDPRYEQFF
>.|TRBJ1-1|TRBD1|TRBV27
TGTGCCACCTCACCCGGGGCAGGGGGCGAGGGTGAAGCTTTCTTT
CATSPGAGGEGEAFF
>.|TRBJ2-7|.|TRBV2
TGTGCCACCTCGAGTGTCCCCCGCGAGCAGTACTTC
CATSSVPREQYF
>.|TRBJ2-7|.|TRBV13
TGTGCCAGCAGCGCCCCTTCCCCTTTCGAGCAGTACTTC
CASSAPSPFEQYF
>.|TRBJ2-7|TRBD1|TRBV6-5
TGTGCCAGCAGTTACTTCGGACAGGGGTATTACGAGCAGTACTTC
CASSYFGQGYYEQYF
>once|TRBJ1-2|.|TRBV28
TGTGCCAGCAGGCCCGGGGGGGACGGGGGAAACTATGGCTACACCTTC
CASRPGGDGGNYGYTF
>.|TRBJ1-1|.|TRBV19
TGTGCCAGTAGTCCTCTCACACCCGGGACGCCTGAAGCTTTCTTT
CASSPLTPGTPEAFF
>.|TRBJ2-5|.|TRBV5-1
TGCGCCAGCAGTGAACAGGGTTCCCAAGAGACCCAGTACTTC
CASSEQGSQETQYF
>.|TRBJ1-5|.|TRBV27
TGTGCCAGCAGTTTCAGGGGAGAATATCAGCCCCAGCATTTT
CASSFRGEYQPQHF
>.|TRBJ2-2|.|TRBV9
TGTGCCAGCAGCGTAGCCCCTCTTAGACAGAACACCGGGGAGCTGTTTTTT
CASSVAPLRQNTGELFF
>.|TRBJ2-1|TRBD1|TRBV10-3
TGTGCCATCAGGAAAAATCGGGACAGTGCGTACAATGAGCAGTTCTTC
CAIRKNRDSAYNEQFF
>.|TRBJ2-3|TRBD2|TRBV10-1
TGCGCCAGCAGTGCTACCGGGAGGAAGCCAGATACGCAGTATTTT
CASSATGRKPDTQYF
>.|TRBJ2-1|.|TRBV4-2
TGTGCCAGCAGCCAAGATGTACAGGAGATTTACAATGAGCAGTTCTTC
CASSQDVQEIYNEQFF
>.|TRBJ1-5|.|TRBV28
TGTGCCAGCATTGGAGGGGACCAGCCCCAGCATTTT
CASIGGDQPQHF
>.|TRBJ2-1|.|TRBV5-8
TGTGCCAGCAGCTTGGAGGTTATGAGGGGATCCTACAATGAGCAGTTCTTC
CASSLEVMRGSYNEQFF
>.|TRBJ2-3|.|TRBV6-5
TGTGCCAGCAGTTACGTGACACCCACAGATACGCAGTATTTT
CASSYVTPTDTQYF
>.|TRBJ2-1|TRBD2|TRBV6-4
TGTGCCAGCAGCGTAGCGGGAGCGGGGGATGAGCAGTTCTTC
CASSVAGAGDEQFF
>few|TRBJ1-1|TRBD1|TRBV6-4
TGTGCCAGCAGTGAATTTCCGGGACAGGGGAACACTGAAGCTTTCTTT
CASSEFPGQGNTEAFF
>.|TRBJ2-1|TRBD2|TRBV28
TGTGCCAGCAGATCCCCGGGACTAGCGGGAGGGCCCTATTACAATGAGCAGTTCTTC
CASRSPGLAGGPYYNEQFF
>.|TRBJ1-1|.|TRBV5-1
TGCGCCAGCAGCTTGGCCGCTCAGAACACTGAAGCTTTCTTT
CASSLAAQNTEAFF
>.|TRBJ2-7|TRBD2|TRBV19
TGTGCCAGTAGTACCCGGACTAGGATCGACGAGCAGTACTTC
CASSTRTRIDEQYF
>.|TRBJ2-7|TRBD1|TRBV29-1
TGCAGCGTCTTGGGACAGGGTTACGAGCAGTACTTC
CSVLGQGYEQYF
>.|TRBJ2-2|.|TRBV5-1
TGCGCCAGCAGCTCCCAGTTGGGAATGAACACCGGGGAGCTGTTTTTT
CASSSQLGMNTGELFF
>.|TRBJ1-1|.|TRBV2
TGTGCCAGCAGTGTTCAGGGTACCATGAACACTGAAGCTTTCTTT
CASSVQGTMNTEAFF